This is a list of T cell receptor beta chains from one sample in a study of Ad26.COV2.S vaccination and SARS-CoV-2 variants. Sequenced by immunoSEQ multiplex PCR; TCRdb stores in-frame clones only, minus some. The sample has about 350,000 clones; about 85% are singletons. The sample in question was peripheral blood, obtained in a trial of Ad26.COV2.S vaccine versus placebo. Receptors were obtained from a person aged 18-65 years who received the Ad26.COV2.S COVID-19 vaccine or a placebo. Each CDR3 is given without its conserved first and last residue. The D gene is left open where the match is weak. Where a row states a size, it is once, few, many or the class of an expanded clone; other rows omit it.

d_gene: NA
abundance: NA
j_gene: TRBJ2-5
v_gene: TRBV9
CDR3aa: ASSARNQYQETQY

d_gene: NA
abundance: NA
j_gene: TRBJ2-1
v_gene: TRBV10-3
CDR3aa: AISELQGATYNEQF

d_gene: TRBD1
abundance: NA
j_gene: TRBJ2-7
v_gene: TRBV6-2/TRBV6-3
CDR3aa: ASSDRGPREQY

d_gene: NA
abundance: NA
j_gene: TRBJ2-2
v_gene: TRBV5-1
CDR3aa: ASSLTILGNTGELF

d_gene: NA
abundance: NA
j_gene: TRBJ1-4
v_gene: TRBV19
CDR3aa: ASSEGTTNEKLF

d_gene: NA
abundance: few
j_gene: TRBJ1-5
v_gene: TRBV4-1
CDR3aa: ASSQDFPTVKGPQH

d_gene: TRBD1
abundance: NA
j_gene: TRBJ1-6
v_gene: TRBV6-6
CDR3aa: ASSSTGTANSPLH

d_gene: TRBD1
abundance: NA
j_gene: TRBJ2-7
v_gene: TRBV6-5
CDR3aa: ASLPRGPYEQY

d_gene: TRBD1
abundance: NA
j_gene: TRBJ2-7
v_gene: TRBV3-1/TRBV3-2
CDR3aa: ASSRMGQGSPYEQY

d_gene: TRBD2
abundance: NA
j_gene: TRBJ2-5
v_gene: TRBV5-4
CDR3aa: ASSLLGLAEVAETQY

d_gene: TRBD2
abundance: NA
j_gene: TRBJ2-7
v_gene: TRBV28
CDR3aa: ASSPPVGTSGRYEQY

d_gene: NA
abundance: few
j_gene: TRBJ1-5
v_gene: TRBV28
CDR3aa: ASSTKQGLLTQPQH

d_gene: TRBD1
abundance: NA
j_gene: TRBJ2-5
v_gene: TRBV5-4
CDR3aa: ASSLAATGQETQY

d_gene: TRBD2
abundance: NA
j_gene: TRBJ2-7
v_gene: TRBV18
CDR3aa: ASSPLAGVGYEQY

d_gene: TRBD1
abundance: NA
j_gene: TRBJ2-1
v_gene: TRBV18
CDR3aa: ASSPDRGQIEQF

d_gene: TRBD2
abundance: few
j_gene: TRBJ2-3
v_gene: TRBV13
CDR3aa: ASRRTSGRRGTDTQY

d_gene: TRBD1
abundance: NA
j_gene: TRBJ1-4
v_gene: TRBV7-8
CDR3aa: ASSPTGKTEKLF

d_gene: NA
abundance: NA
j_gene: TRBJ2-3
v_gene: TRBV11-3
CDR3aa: ASSLDSRGPDTQY

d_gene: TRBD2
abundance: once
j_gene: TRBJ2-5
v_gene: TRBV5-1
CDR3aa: ASSLGEGQETQY

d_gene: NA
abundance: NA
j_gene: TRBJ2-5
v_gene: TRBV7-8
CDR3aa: EGTLETQY

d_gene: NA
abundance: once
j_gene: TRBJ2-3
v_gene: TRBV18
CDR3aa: ASSNPVNTDTQY

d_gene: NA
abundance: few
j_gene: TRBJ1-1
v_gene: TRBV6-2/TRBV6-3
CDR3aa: ASSYNIRAGNTEAF

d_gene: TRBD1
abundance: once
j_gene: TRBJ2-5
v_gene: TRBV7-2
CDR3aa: ASSLGTGWETQY